This T cell receptor (beta chain) was captured in a study of cytomegalovirus exposure and HLA in healthy donors. Whole-study findings and limits: Prior analysis indicated that the majority of TCR beta V segments exhibited productivity approximately 90% or approximately 30% of the time. Per published accounts, TCR beta sequences correctly predicted the HLA-A and HLA-B alleles of most subjects. Sequencing artifact likely explains a cluster of highly shared sequence variants. Most sequenced TCRs were rare (though some public TCRs occurred in many donors).

In regard to this clone: Its target is not known.

Both 60 Vbeta primers and 13 Jbeta primers went into the PCR. Some clones are missing from TCRdb's copy, which holds only in-frame ones; the method was immunoSEQ multiplex PCR. This table has some 150,000 clones, 75% to 85% appearing once. This CDR3 is built from 15 residues. V and J are TRBV21-1 and TRBJ2-5; the table assigns TRBD2, which was not confirmed against the DNA. TRBV21-1 is deemed a pseudogene. This receptor was taken from a young man in good health and CMV-seronegative. The sequenced sample consisted of PBMCs. CDR3 bases: TGTGCCAGCAGCAAAGTGGCGGGGACCCAAGAGACCCAGTACTTC. Its translation: CASSKVAGTQETQYF.